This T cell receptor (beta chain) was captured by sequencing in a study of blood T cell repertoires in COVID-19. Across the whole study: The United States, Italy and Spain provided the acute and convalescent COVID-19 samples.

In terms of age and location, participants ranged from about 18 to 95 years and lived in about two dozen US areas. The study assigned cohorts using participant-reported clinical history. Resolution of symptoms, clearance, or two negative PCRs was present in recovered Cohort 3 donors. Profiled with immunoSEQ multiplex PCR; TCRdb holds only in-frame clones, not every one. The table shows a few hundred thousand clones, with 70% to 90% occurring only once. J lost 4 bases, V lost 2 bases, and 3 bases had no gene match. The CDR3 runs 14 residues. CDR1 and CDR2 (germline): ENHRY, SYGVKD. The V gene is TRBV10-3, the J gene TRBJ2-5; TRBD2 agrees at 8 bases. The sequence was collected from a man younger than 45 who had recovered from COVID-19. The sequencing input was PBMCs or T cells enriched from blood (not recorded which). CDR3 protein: CAISETGGRETQYF. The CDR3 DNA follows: TGTGCCATCAGTGAGACGGGGGGGCGAGAGACCCAGTACTTC.